This T cell receptor (beta chain) was sequenced during a study of shared clonotypes between healthy human individuals. The length of the CDR3 is 15 residues. Germline CDR1 reads LNHDA; CDR2 reads SQIVND (reference sequence). Trimming cost V 2 bases and J 3 bases, with 10 bases left between them. Measured with immunoSEQ multiplex PCR; TCRdb has only the in-frame clones, and not every one. The sample lists 2 million to 2.5 million clones, about 95% occurring once. It was CD45RO-negative cells, positively selected for CCR7, that made up naive CD8 cells, with terminally differentiated effector memory CD45RA+ cells excluded.

This chain uses TRBV19 with TRBJ1-4; no clear D gene. The origin of this receptor is a man aged 18 to 35 in good health. What was sequenced was naive CD8+ T cells sorted from blood. CDR3 protein: CASSIYRQANEKLFF. CDR3 DNA: TGTGCCAGTAGTATATATCGGCAGGCTAATGAAAAACTGTTTTTT. Full variable domain (missing parts from reference TRBV19 and TRBJ1-4): DGGITQSPKYLFRKEGQNVTLSCEQNLNHDAMYWYRQDPGQGLRLIYYSQIVNDFQKGDIAEGYSVSREKKESFPLTVTSAQKNPTAFYLCASSIYRQANEKLFFGSGTQLSVL.